The 17 T cell receptor beta chains listed next were all sequenced from one sample in a study of cytomegalovirus exposure and HLA in healthy donors. The PCR used 60 Vbeta and 13 Jbeta primers. Method: immunoSEQ multiplex PCR; TCRdb's copy keeps in-frame clones and lacks some. The top ten clones hold more than 1.5% of a sample with 150,000 to 200,000 clones, around 80% of them seen once. Sequences were obtained from PBMCs. The source of these receptors is a man between 18 and 35 years old in good health and CMV-seronegative.

The chain links TRBV10-3 to TRBJ2-3; 7 bases agree with TRBD2. The CDR3 has 16 residues. Losses at the gene ends were 6 bases for V and 0 bases for J; bases not matched to a gene: 9. Looked up from germline, CDR1 is ENHRY and CDR2 is SYGVKD. This CDR3 reads CAIRGGSGLSTDTQYF. The CDR3, as DNA: TGTGCCATCAGGGGGGGGAGTGGCTTGAGCACAGATACGCAGTATTTT.

V usage is TRBV14 and J usage is TRBJ1-4, with D perhaps TRBD1 (5 bases). The CDR3 is 16 amino acids. V lost 1 base to trimming and J lost 5 bases, with 14 bases between them. The germline CDR1 and CDR2 sequences are SGHDN and FVKESK. The CDR3 spells CASSQVYSRANEKLFF. The CDR3 bases are TGTGCCAGCAGCCAAGTTTATAGCAGGGCAAATGAAAAACTGTTTTTT.

This clone was seen a few times. The genes are TRBV9 and TRBJ2-6; no reliable D call. The CDR3 contains 18 residues. The V and J ends lost 0 bases and 0 bases respectively, with 13 bases between them. The germline gives CDR1 SGDLS, CDR2 YYNGEE. The CDR3 DNA reads as TGTGCCAGCAGCGTAGCGAGACAAGCCCACTCTGGGGCCAACGTCCTGACTTTC. Protein: CASSVARQAHSGANVLTF.

The chain uses TRBV11-2 and TRBJ2-7; D unclear. This CDR3 comprises 12 residues. Germline values: CDR1 SGHAT, CDR2 FQNNGV. V was pared by 1 base and J by 10 bases, with 11 bases between. The CDR3, as DNA: TGTGCCAGCAGCTTAGCGTCGCAGATACAGTACTTC. The encoded protein is CASSLASQIQYF.

The rearrangement joins TRBV25-1 to TRBJ1-6; D call uncertain. Trimming took 8 bases from V and 0 from J, leaving 8 bases between them. Looked up from germline, CDR1 is MGHDK and CDR2 is SYGVNS. CDR3 length: 14 amino acids. CDR3 amino acids: CASGRNSYNSPLHF. The CDR3 nucleotides read TGTGCCAGCGGCCGAAACTCCTATAATTCACCCCTCCACTTT.

The CDR3 nucleotides read TGTGCCAGCAAACAGGGACAGCCAGGGGACTATGGCTACACCTTC. This sequence encodes CASKQGQPGDYGYTF. The chain links TRBV2 to TRBJ1-2, with TRBD1 identical over 7 bases. Germline CDR1 is SNHLY and CDR2 is FYNNEI. The V and J ends lost 7 bases and 3 bases, in that order; junction bases with no gene match: 11. The CDR3 is 15 residues long.

This clone was found once. The chain uses TRBV19 and TRBJ1-4; possibly TRBD1 for D (6 bases). V lost 3 bases and J 8 bases, leaving 16 bases between the germline ends. The CDR3 has 15 residues. Germline V gives CDR1 LNHDA, CDR2 SQIVND (reference sequence). Written as DNA, the CDR3 is TGTGCCAGTAGTATTGGATCGGGACATAGAGAAAAACTGTTTTTT. It specifies CASSIGSGHREKLFF.

The rearrangement links TRBV27 to TRBJ1-4; D may be TRBD1 (5 bases). V lost 2 bases, J lost 14 bases, and 18 bases lay in between. This CDR3 has 14 residues. Germline lookup yields CDR1 MNHEY and CDR2 SMNVEV (reference sequence). CDR3 sequence reads: CASSLEYRSGWLFF. As DNA, the CDR3 is TGTGCCAGCAGTTTAGAATATAGATCAGGGTGGCTGTTTTTT.

The rearrangement links TRBV7-2 to TRBJ2-5, with 9 bases that match TRBD1. The CDR3 covers 15 residues. The J segment lost 4 bases and the V segment lost 5 bases, leaving 8 bases of the junction unmatched. CDR1 and CDR2 (germline): SGHTA, FQGNSA. CDR3 in DNA: TGTGCCAGCAGCCAGGACAGGGGCGGAGGAGAGACCCAGTACTTC. Its translation: CASSQDRGGGETQYF.

V gene TRBV19 combines with J gene TRBJ2-7, with a possible D match to TRBD2 (5 bases). Germline V gives CDR1 LNHDA, CDR2 SQIVND (reference sequence). The V end lost 7 bases, the J end lost 6 bases, and 10 bases lay between the germline ends. The CDR3 length is 11 residues. This CDR3 reads CASTSDSEQYF. The CDR3, as DNA: TGTGCCAGTACCTCGGACTCCGAGCAGTACTTC.

Concerning this clone: A junction boundary mismatches the germline segment, possibly from a read error. This rearrangement joins TRBV7-7 to TRBJ2-1; D unclear. This CDR3 spans 13 amino acids. Looked up from germline, CDR1 is SSHAT and CDR2 is FNYEAQ (reference sequence). CDR3 residues: CASSLESYNEQFF. CDR3 in DNA: TGTGCTAGCAGCTTGGAGAGTTACAATGAGCAGTTCTTC.

This clone was counted between two and nine times. The chain carries TRBV5-1 and TRBJ2-4, with a tentative D call TRBD2 (6 bases). This CDR3 region has 16 residues. Trimming removed 4 bases at V and 0 bases at J, with 14 bases between. From germline, CDR1 is SGHRS and CDR2 YFSETQ. The CDR3 DNA sequence: TGCGCCAGCAGCCGGGACTCCTCCATAGCCAAAAACATTCAGTACTTC. Protein product: CASSRDSSIAKNIQYF.

The rearrangement uses TRBV9 and TRBJ2-3, with 11 positions matching TRBD2. The V and J ends lost 0 bases and 9 bases, in that order; junction bases with no gene match: 6. CDR3 length equals 15 residues. Per germline, CDR1 SGDLS and CDR2 YYNGEE. CDR3: CASSVELAGGETQYF. The CDR3 DNA reads as TGTGCCAGCAGCGTAGAATTAGCGGGAGGGGAAACGCAGTATTTT.

The genes are TRBV6-1 and TRBJ2-4; 9 positions match TRBD2. Germline-derived CDR1 and CDR2 are MNHNS and SASEGT. Trimming removed 3 bases from V and 6 bases from J; junction bases left unmatched: 9. The CDR3 is made up of 16 amino acids. This CDR3 reads CASSDGTSGWRNIQYF. As DNA, the CDR3 is TGTGCCAGCAGTGATGGCACTAGCGGGTGGAGAAACATTCAGTACTTC.

This clone was seen once. This sequence joins TRBV19 and TRBJ2-2; tentative D call: TRBD1 (6 bases). V lost 8 bases and J lost 6, with 16 bases in between. CDR1 and CDR2 from the germline V gene are LNHDA and SQIVND (reference sequence). The CDR3 length is 14 residues. In DNA form, the CDR3 reads TGTGCCAGTTATCACACGAACAGGGCCGGGGAGCTGTTTTTT. This translates into CASYHTNRAGELFF.

V usage is TRBV10-2 and J usage is TRBJ2-5, with D maybe TRBD2 (5 bases). Trimming left V 0 bases short and J 5 bases short, with 19 bases between. The length of the CDR3 is 17 residues. The germline CDR1 and CDR2 sequences are WSHSY and SAAADI. As DNA, the CDR3 is TGCGCCAGCAGTGAGTCGAGGTCTGCGGAACTAGGGGAGACCCAGTACTTC. As protein: CASSESRSAELGETQYF.

The chain is built from TRBV18 and TRBJ2-7, with TRBD1 matching 8 bases. V was pared by 0 bases and J by 1 base, with 8 bases of the junction left unmatched. The CDR3 is 17 residues long. Germline CDR1 reads KGHSH; CDR2 reads LQKENI. The CDR3 spells CASSPPPGQAVSYEQYF. CDR3 in DNA: TGTGCCAGCTCACCACCCCCGGGACAGGCGGTGTCCTACGAGCAGTACTTC.